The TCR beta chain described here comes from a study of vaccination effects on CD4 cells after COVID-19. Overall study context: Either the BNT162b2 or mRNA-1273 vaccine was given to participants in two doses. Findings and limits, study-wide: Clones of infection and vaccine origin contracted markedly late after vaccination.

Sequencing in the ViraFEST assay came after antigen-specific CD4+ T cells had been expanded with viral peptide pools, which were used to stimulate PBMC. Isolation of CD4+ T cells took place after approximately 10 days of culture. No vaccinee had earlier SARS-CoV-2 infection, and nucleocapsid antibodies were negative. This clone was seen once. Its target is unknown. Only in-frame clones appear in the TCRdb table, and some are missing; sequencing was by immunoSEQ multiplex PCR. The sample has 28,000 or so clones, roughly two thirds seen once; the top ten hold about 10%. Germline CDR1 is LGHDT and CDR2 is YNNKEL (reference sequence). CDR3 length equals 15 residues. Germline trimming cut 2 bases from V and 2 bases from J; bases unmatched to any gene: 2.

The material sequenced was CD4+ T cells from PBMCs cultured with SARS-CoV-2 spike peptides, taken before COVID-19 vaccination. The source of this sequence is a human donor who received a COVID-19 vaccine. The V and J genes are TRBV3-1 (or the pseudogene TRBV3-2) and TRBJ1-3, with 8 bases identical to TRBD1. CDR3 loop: CASSQLQGAGNTIYF. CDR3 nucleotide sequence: TGTGCCAGCAGCCAATTACAGGGGGCTGGAAACACCATATATTTT.